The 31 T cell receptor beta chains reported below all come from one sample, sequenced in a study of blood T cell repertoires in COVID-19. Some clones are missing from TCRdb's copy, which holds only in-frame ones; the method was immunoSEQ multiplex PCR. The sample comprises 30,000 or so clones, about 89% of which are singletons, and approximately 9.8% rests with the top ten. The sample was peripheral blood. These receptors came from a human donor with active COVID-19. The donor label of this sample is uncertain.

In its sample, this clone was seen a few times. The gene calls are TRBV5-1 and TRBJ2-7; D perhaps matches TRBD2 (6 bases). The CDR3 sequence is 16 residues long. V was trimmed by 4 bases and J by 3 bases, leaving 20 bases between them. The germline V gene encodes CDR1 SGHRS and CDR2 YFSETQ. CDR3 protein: CASSPLGRGINYEQYF. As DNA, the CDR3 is TGCGCCAGCAGCCCGCTAGGGCGGGGAATTAACTACGAGCAGTACTTC.

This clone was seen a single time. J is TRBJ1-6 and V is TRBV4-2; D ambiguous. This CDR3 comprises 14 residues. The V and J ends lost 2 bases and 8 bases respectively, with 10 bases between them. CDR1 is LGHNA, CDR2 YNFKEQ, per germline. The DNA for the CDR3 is TGTGCCAGCAGCCAAAATATAGGAGATTCACCCCTCCACTTT. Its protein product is CASSQNIGDSPLHF.

CDR3 nucleotide sequence: TGTGCCAGCAGTTTATCGGGCGGGACAGGGTCTACTCAGCCCCAGCATTTT. Translation: CASSLSGGTGSTQPQHF. The gene calls are TRBV27 and TRBJ1-5, with TRBD1 matching 9 bases. The CDR3 has 17 residues. Germline V lookup: CDR1 MNHEY, CDR2 SMNVEV (reference sequence). J lost 6 bases, V lost 0 bases, and 9 bases had no gene match.

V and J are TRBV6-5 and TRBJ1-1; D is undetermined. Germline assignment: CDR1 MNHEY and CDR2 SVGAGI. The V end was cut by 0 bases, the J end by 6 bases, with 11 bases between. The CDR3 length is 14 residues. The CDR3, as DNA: TGTGCCAGCAGTTACTCCCCCACCGCGGCTGAAGCTTTCTTT. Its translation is CASSYSPTAAEAFF.

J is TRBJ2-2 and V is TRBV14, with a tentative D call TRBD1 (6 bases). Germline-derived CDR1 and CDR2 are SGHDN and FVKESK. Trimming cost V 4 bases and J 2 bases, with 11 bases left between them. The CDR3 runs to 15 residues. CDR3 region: CASSPLGHNTGELFF. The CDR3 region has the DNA TGTGCCAGCAGCCCATTGGGACATAACACCGGGGAGCTGTTTTTT. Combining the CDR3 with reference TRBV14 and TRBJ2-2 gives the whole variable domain EAGVTQFPSHSVIEKGQTVTLRCDPISGHDNLYWYRRVMGKEIKFLLHFVKESKQDESGMPNNRFLAERTGGTYSTLKVQPAELEDSGVYFCASSPLGHNTGELFFGEGSRLTVL.

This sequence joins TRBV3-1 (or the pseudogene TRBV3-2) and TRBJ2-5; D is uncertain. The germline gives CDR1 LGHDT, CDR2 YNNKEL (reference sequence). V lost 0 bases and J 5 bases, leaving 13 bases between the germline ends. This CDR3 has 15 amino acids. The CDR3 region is CASSQDLSTGETQYF. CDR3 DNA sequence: TGTGCCAGCAGCCAAGATCTGAGTACCGGGGAGACCCAGTACTTC.

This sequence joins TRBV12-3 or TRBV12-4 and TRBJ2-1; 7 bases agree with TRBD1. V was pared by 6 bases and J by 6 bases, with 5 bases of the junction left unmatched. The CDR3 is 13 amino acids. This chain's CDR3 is CASSDRVGNEQFF. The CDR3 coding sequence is TGTGCCAGCAGCGACAGGGTCGGCAATGAGCAGTTCTTC.

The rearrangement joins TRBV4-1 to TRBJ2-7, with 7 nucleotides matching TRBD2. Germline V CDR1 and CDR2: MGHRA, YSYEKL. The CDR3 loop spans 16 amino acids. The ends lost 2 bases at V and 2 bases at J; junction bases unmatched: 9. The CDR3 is CASSQLATSSAYEQYF. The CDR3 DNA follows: TGCGCCAGCAGCCAACTGGCGACTAGCAGTGCCTACGAGCAGTACTTC.

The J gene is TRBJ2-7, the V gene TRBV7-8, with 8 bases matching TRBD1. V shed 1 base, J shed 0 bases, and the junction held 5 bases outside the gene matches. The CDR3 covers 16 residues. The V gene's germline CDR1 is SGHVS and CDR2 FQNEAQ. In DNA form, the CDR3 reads TGTGCCAGCAGCTTAGTTGGGCAGGGGGCCTCCTACGAGCAGTACTTC. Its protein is CASSLVGQGASYEQYF. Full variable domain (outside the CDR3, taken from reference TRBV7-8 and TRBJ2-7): GAGVSQSPRYKVAKRGQDVALRCDPISGHVSLFWYQQALGQGPEFLTYFQNEAQLDKSGLPSDRFFAERPEGSVSTLKIQRTQQEDSAVYLCASSLVGQGASYEQYFGPGTRLTVT.

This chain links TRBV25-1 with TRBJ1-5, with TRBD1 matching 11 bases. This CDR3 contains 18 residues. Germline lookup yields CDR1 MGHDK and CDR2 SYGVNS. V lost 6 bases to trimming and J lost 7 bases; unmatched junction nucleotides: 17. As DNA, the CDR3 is TGTGCCAGCAGCGACGGGACAGGGGGGCCTCTAAAGGACCAGCCCCAGCATTTT. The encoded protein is CASSDGTGGPLKDQPQHF.

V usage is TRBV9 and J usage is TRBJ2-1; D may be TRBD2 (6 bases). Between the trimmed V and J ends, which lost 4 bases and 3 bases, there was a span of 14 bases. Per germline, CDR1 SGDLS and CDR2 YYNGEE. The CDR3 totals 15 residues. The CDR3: CASSPTGTGYNEQFF. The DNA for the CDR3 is TGTGCCAGCAGCCCCACCGGGACTGGCTACAATGAGCAGTTCTTC. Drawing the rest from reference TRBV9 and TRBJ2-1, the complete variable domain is DSGVTQTPKHLITATGQRVTLRCSPRSGDLSVYWYQQSLDQGLQFLIQYYNGEERAKGNILERFSAQQFPDLHSELNLSSLELGDSALYFCASSPTGTGYNEQFFGPGTRLTVL.

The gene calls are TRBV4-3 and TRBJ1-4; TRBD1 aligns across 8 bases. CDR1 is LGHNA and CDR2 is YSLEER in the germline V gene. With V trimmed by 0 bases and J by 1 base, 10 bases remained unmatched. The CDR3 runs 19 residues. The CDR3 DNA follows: TGCGCCAGCAGCCAAGATTTGGGCAGGGGGCGAGGAACTAATGAAAAACTGTTTTTT. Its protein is CASSQDLGRGRGTNEKLFF.

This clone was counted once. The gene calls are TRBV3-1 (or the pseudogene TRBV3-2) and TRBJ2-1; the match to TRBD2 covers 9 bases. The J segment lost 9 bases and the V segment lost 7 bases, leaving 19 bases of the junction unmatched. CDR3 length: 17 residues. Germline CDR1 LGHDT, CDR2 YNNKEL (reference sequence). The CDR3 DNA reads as TGTGCCAGCATCCCCTACCCTCGGCGGGGGGGCCGGGGTGAGCAGTTCTTC. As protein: CASIPYPRRGGRGEQFF.

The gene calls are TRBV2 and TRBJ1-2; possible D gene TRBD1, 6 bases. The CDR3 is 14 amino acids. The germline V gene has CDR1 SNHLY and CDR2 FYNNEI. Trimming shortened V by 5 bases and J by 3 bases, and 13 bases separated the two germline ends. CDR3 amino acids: CASSYEGVDYGYTF. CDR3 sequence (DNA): TGTGCCAGCAGTTACGAGGGGGTAGACTATGGCTACACCTTC.

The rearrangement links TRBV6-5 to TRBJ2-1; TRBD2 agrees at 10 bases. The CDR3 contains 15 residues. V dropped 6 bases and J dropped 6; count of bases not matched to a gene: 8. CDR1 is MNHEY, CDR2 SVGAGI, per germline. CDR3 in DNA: TGTGCCAGCAGAGAGCGGGGGGGCCGGTCCAATGAGCAGTTCTTC. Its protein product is CASRERGGRSNEQFF.

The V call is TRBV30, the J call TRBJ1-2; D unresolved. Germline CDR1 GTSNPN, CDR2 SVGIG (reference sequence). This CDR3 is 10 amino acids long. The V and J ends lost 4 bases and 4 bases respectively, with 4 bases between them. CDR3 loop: CAWTVYGYTF. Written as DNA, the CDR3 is TGTGCCTGGACAGTCTATGGCTACACCTTC.

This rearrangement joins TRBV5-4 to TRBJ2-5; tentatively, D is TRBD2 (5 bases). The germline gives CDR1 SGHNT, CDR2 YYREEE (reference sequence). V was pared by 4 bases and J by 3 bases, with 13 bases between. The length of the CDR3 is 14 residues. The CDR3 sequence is CASSPAGIEETQYF. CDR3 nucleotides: TGTGCCAGCAGCCCCGCGGGTATAGAAGAGACCCAGTACTTC.

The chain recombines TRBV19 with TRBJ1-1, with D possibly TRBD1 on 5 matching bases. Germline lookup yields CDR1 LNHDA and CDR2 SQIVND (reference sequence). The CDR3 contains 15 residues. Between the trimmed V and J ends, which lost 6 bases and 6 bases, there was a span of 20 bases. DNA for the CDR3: TGTGCCAGTAGCCCTAGGGGTATCGGAACCGCTGAAGCTTTCTTT. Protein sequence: CASSPRGIGTAEAFF.

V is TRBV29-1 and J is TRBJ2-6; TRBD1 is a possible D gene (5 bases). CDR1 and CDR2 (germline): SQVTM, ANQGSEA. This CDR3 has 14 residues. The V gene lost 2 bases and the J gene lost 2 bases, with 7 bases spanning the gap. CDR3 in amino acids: CSVERGTGANVLTF. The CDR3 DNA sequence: TGCAGCGTTGAAAGGGGTACTGGGGCCAACGTCCTGACTTTC. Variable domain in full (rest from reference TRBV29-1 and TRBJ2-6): SAVISQKPSRDICQRGTSLTIQCQVDSQVTMMFWYRQQPGQSLTLIATANQGSEATYESGFVIDKFPISRPNLTFSTLTVSNMSPEDSSIYLCSVERGTGANVLTFGAGSRLTVL.

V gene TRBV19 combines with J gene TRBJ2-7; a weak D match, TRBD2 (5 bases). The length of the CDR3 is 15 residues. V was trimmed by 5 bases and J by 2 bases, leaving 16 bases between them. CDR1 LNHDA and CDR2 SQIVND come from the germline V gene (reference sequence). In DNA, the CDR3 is TGTGCCAGTAGTCCCGAGGAGCGGCCTCCCTACGAGCAGTACTTC. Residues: CASSPEERPPYEQYF.

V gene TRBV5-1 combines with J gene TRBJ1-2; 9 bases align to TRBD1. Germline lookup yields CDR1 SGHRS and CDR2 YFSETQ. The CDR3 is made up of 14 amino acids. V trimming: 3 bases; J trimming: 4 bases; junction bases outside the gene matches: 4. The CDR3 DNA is TGCGCCAGCAGCTCCCTGGACAGGGGCTATGGCTACACCTTC. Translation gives CASSSLDRGYGYTF.

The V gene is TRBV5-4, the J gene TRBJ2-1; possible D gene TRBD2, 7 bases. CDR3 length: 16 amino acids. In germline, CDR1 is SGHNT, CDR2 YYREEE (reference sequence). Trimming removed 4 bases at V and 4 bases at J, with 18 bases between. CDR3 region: CASSPGGGSPYNEQFF. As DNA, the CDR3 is TGTGCCAGCAGCCCTGGGGGCGGGAGTCCGTACAATGAGCAGTTCTTC.

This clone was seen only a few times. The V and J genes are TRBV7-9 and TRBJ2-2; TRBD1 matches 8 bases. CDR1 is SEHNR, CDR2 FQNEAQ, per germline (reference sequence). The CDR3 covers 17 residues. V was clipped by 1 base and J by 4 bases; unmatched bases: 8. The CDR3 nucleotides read TGTGCCAGCAGCTTAGTCCTCAGGACAGGGACCACCGGGGAGCTGTTTTTT. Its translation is CASSLVLRTGTTGELFF.

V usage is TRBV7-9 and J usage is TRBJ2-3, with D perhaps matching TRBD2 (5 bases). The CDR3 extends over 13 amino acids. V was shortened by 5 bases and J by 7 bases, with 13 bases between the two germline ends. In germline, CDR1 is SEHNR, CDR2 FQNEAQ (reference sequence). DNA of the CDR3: TGTGCCAGCAGCCAGAGGGCCGGCAATACGCAGTATTTT. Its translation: CASSQRAGNTQYF. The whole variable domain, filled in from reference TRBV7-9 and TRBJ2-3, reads DTGVSQNPRHKITKRGQNVTFRCDPISEHNRLYWYRQTLGQGPEFLTYFQNEAQLEKSRLLSDRFSAERPKGSFSTLEIQRTEQGDSAMYLCASSQRAGNTQYFGPGTRLTVL.

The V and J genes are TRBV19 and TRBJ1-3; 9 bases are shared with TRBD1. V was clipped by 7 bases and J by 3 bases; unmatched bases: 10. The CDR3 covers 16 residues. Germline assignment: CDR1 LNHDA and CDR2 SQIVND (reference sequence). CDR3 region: CASNPLDRGNGNTIYF. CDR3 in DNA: TGTGCCAGTAACCCCCTCGACAGGGGGAATGGAAACACCATATATTTT. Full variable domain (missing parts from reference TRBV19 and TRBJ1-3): DGGITQSPKYLFRKEGQNVTLSCEQNLNHDAMYWYRQDPGQGLRLIYYSQIVNDFQKGDIAEGYSVSREKKESFPLTVTSAQKNPTAFYLCASNPLDRGNGNTIYFGEGSWLTVV.

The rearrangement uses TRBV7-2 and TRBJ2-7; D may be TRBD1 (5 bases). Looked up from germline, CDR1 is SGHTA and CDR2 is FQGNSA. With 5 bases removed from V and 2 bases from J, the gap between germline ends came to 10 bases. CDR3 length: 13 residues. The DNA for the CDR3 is TGTGCCAGCAGCCTCCAGGGAACCTACGAGCAGTACTTC. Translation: CASSLQGTYEQYF.

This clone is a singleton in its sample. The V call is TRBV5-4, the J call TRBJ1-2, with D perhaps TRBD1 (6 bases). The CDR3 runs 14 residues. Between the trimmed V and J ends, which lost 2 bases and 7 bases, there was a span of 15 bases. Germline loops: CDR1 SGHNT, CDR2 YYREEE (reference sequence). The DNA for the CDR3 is TGTGCCAGCAGCTTCATAGGGGGAGAGGGTGGCTACACCTTC. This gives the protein CASSFIGGEGGYTF.

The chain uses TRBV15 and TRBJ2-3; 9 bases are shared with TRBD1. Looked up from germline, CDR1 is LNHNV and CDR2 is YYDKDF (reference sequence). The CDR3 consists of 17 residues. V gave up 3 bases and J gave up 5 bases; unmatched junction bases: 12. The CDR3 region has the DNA TGTGCCACCAGCAGCGATACACAGGGGGCCGGCAGAGATACGCAGTATTTT. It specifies CATSSDTQGAGRDTQYF.

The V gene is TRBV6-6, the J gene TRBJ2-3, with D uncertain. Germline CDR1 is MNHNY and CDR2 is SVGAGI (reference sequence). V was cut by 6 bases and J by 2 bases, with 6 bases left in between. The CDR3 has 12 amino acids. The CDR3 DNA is TGTGCCAGCAGACAATACACAGATACGCAGTATTTT. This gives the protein CASRQYTDTQYF.

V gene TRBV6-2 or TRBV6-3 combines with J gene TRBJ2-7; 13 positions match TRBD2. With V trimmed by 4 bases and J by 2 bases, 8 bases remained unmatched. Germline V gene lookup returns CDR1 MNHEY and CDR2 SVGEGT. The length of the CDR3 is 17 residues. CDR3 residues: CASSSPGLAGTTYEQYF. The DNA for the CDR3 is TGTGCCAGCAGTTCACCGGGACTAGCGGGGACGACCTACGAGCAGTACTTC.

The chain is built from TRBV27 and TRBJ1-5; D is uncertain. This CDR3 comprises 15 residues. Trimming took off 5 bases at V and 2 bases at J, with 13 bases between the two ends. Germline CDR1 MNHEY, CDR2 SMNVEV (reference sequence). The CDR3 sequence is CASSPTWGGNQPQHF. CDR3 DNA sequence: TGTGCCAGCAGTCCCACGTGGGGAGGCAATCAGCCCCAGCATTTT.